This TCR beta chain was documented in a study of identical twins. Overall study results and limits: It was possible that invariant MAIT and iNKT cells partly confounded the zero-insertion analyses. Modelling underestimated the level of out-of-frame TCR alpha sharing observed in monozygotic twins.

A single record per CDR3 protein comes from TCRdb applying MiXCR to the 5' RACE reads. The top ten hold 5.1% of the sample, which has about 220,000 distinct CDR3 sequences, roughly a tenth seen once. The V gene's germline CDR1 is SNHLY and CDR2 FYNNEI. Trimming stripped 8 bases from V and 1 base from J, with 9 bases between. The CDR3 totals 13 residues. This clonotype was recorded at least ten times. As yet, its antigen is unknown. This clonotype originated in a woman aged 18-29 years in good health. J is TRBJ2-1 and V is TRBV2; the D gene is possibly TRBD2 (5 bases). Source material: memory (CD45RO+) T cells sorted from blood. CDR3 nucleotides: TGTGCCAGCGTGTCGGGGTCCTACAATGAGCAGTTCTTC. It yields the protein CASVSGSYNEQFF.